This T cell receptor (beta chain) comes out of a study of PD-L1 blockade in urothelial cancer. Study in general: Patients commenced atezolizumab at some point between 2014 and 2015, and it was given at 1,200 mg intravenously every 3 weeks. Notes on the study in general: Pretreatment peripheral blood TCR clonality that fell below the median predicted better survival among the patients studied. At the 3-week point, tumor-associated blood clones expanded more in durable-benefit patients.

Per the germline V gene, CDR1 is MNHEY and CDR2 is SVGAGI. The V and J ends lost 5 bases and 0 bases respectively, with 11 bases between them. CDR3 length: 15 amino acids. Time point denoted: peripheral blood 6 weeks after treatment start. All patients handed over anywhere from 1 to 8 samples, pretreatment and on-treatment. This clone showed up just once. Its antigen is as yet unknown. Produced via immunoSEQ multiplex PCR; TCRdb's table is partial and in-frame only. The repertoire has 48,000 or so clones, approximately 86% of them found once; the top ten carry more than 9%. Source: PBMCs, taken around atezolizumab (anti-PD-L1) treatment. The rearrangement links TRBV6-5 to TRBJ1-3; no definite D call. The TCR was taken from a man aged 60 to 75 with urothelial cancer. CDR3 nucleotides: TGTGCCAGCAGTAACCCTCAGAACTCTGGAAACACCATATATTTT. Residues: CASSNPQNSGNTIYF.